This TCR beta chain came from a study of cytomegalovirus exposure and HLA in healthy donors. Study-level findings and limits: Sequences of the TCR beta chain were said to predict the HLA-A and HLA-B alleles of most subjects accurately.

PCR primers comprised 60 Vbeta and 13 Jbeta primers. Sequencing used immunoSEQ multiplex PCR; TCRdb keeps in-frame clones, though not all of them. The sample includes 150,000 or so clones, more than 75% seen only once; the top ten take around 5.2%. On this clone itself: Its target is not known.

The sample consisted of PBMCs. The sequence was collected from a woman aged 40 to 50 in good health and CMV-seropositive.

The CDR3 loop reads CASSTDRGHSQPQHF. The CDR3 nucleotides are TGTGCCAGTAGTACCGACAGGGGACATAGTCAGCCCCAGCATTTT. The rearrangement joins TRBV19 to TRBJ1-5; 8 nucleotides line up with TRBD1. V shed 4 bases, J shed 6 bases, and the junction held 8 bases outside the gene matches. The germline CDR1 and CDR2 sequences are LNHDA and SQIVND (reference sequence). This CDR3 has 15 residues.